This T cell receptor (beta chain) came from a study of identical twins. Broader study findings: With monozygotic twins, out-of-frame TCR alpha sharing exceeded what models estimated.

Via MiXCR, TCRdb re-called the 5' RACE reads, giving one row per CDR3 protein. The sample has around 470,000 distinct CDR3 sequences, 11% to 15% seen once. The CDR3 has 13 residues. From germline, CDR1 is MNHNY and CDR2 SVGAGI (reference sequence). Trimming shortened V by 7 bases and J by 6 bases, and 14 bases separated the two germline ends. This clonotype turned up a few times. The target antigen is unknown. The same specimen was also included in a second study, on yellow fever vaccine responses in identical twins.

The rearrangement links TRBV6-6 to TRBJ2-3; D is undetermined. The sample taken for sequencing was CD4+ T cells sorted from blood. This receptor was obtained from a woman aged 18-30 years in good health. CDR3 DNA sequence: TGTGCCAGCAACACGTACCTGCAGGATACGCAGTATTTT. Translated, it gives CASNTYLQDTQYF.